This entry describes one T cell receptor (beta chain). The sample originates from a study of control samples from healthy donors and cancer patients. CDR1 SGHAT and CDR2 FQNNGV come from the germline V gene. After removal of 2 bases from V and 1 base from J, the junction contained 2 bases not matched to a gene. This CDR3 comprises 15 residues. Produced via immunoSEQ multiplex PCR; TCRdb's table is partial and in-frame only. The table includes 68,000 or so clones, 83% detected once. The source material was blood. This chain uses TRBV11-2 with TRBJ2-3; 8 nucleotides agree with TRBD2. The sequence was collected from a man aged 60-69 years in good health. CDR3 in amino acids: CASSLQTSGTDTQYF. CDR3 bases: TGTGCCAGCAGCTTACAGACTAGCGGCACAGATACGCAGTATTTT.